The entry that follows covers one T cell receptor (beta chain) sequence. Its antigen remains unknown. The data stem from a study of shared clonotypes between healthy human individuals. Findings of the study overall: Naive subsets generally had larger estimated richness than memory subsets.

Germline V CDR1 and CDR2: SGHAT, FQNNGV. J gave up 7 bases and V 4 bases, and 10 bases lay outside the gene matches. There are 16 residues in the CDR3. Sequencing used immunoSEQ multiplex PCR; TCRdb keeps in-frame clones, though not all of them. The sample holds millions of clones, over 85% seen once. This TCR came from a young man in good health. Some clones in this sample may be carry-over from other donors' samples. This chain links TRBV11-2 with TRBJ2-1; TRBD1 matches at 10 bases. The sample taken for sequencing was naive CD4+ T cells from PBMCs. As for subset: CD45RA+ positively selected. The CDR3 DNA is TGTGCCAGCAGCTCTTCTCCCGGGACAGGGGTAAATGAGCAGTTCTTC. It codes for CASSSSPGTGVNEQFF. Full variable domain (remainder filled in from reference TRBV11-2 and TRBJ2-1): EAGVAQSPRYKIIEKRQSVAFWCNPISGHATLYWYQQILGQGPKLLIQFQNNGVVDDSQLPKDRFSAERLKGVDSTLKIQPAKLEDSAVYLCASSSSPGTGVNEQFFGPGTRLTVL.